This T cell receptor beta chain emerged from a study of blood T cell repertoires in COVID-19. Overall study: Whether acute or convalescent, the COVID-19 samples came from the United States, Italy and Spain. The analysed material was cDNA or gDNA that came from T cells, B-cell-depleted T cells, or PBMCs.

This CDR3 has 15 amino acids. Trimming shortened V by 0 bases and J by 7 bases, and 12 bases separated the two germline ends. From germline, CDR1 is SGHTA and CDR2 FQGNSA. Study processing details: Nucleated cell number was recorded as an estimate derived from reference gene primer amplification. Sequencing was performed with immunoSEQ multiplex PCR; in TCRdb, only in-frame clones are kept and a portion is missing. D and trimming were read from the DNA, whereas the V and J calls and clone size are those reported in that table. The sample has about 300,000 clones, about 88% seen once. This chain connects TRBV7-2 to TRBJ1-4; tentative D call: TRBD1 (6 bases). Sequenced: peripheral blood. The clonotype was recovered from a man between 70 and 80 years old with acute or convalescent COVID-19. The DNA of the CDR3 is TGTGCCAGCAGCTTAGCGAAGGGGGGGGTTGAAAAACTGTTTTTT. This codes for CASSLAKGGVEKLFF.